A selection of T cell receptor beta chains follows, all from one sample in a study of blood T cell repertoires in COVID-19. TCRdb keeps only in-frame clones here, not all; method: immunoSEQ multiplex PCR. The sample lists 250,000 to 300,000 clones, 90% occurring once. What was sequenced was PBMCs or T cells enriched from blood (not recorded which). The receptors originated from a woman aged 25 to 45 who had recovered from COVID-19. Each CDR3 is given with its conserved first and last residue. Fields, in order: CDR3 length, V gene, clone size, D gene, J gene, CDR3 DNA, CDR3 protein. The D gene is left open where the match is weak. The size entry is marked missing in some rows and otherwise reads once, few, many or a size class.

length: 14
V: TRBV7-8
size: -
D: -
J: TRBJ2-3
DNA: TGTGCCAGCAGTTTAGGACTAAGCACAGATACGCAGTATTTT
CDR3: CASSLGLSTDTQYF

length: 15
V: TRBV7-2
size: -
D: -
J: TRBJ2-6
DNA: TGTGCCAGCAGCTTGCAAGGGACAGGGGCCAACGTCCTGACTTTC
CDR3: CASSLQGTGANVLTF

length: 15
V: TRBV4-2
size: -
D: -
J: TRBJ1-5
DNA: TGTGCCAGCAGCCCCGGCGGAGGGAGGGGTCAGCCCCAGCATTTT
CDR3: CASSPGGGRGQPQHF

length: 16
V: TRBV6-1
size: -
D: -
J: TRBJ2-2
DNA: TGTGCCAGCAGTGATAGCGGTCTGGGAAACACCGGGGAGCTGTTTTTT
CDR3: CASSDSGLGNTGELFF

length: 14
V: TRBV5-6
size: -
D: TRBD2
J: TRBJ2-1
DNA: TGTGCCAGCAGCAAAGTCCGGGGGGGCAATGAGCAGTTCTTC
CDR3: CASSKVRGGNEQFF

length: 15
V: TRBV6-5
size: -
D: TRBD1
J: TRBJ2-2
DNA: TGTGCCAGCAGCTCACAGGGGAGTGTCACCGGGGAGCTGTTTTTT
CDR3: CASSSQGSVTGELFF

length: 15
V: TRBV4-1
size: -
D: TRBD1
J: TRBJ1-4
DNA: TGCGCCAGCAGCAGGGACAGAGAGTTGAATGAAAAACTGTTTTTT
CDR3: CASSRDRELNEKLFF

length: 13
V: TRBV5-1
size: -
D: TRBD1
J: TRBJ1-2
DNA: TGCGCCAGCATGGACAGGTCAAACTATGGCTACACCTTC
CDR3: CASMDRSNYGYTF

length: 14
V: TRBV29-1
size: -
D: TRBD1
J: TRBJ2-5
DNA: TGCAGCGCCAAGGGGGACAGGGCCCAAGAGACCCAGTACTTC
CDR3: CSAKGDRAQETQYF

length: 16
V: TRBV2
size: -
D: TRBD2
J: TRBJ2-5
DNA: TGTGCCAGCAGTGCCGGGGGACTAGCGGGAGGGGAGACCCAGTACTTC
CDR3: CASSAGGLAGGETQYF

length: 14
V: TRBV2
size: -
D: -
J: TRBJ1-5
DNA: TGTGCCAGCAGTATCACAGGGTCAGGGCAGCCCCAGCATTTT
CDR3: CASSITGSGQPQHF

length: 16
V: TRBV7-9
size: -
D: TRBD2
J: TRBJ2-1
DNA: TGTGCCAGCAGCTTAGTGCAAGCGGGAGGATACAATGAGCAGTTCTTC
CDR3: CASSLVQAGGYNEQFF

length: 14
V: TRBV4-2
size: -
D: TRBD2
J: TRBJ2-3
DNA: TGTGCCAGCAGCCAAGGGGGAGGGTTGGATACGCAGTATTTT
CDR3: CASSQGGGLDTQYF

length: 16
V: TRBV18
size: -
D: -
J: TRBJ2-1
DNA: TGTGCCAGCTCACCAACTAGCTCAAGCTCCTACAATGAGCAGTTCTTC
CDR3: CASSPTSSSSYNEQFF

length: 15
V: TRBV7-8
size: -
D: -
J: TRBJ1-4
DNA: TGTGCCAGCAGCTTAGCAGGGGCAGCTAATGAAAAACTGTTTTTT
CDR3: CASSLAGAANEKLFF

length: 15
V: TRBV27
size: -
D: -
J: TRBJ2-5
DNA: TGTGCCAGCAGGGATCAGGGGTCGAAGCAAGAGACCCAGTACTTC
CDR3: CASRDQGSKQETQYF

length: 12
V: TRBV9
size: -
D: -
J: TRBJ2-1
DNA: TGTGCCAGCAGCCCTACGGGGGATGAGCAGTTCTTC
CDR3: CASSPTGDEQFF

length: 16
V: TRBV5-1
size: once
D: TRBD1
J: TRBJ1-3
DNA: TGCGCCAGCAGCTACCGGGACAGGGGGCCTGGAAACACCATATATTTT
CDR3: CASSYRDRGPGNTIYF